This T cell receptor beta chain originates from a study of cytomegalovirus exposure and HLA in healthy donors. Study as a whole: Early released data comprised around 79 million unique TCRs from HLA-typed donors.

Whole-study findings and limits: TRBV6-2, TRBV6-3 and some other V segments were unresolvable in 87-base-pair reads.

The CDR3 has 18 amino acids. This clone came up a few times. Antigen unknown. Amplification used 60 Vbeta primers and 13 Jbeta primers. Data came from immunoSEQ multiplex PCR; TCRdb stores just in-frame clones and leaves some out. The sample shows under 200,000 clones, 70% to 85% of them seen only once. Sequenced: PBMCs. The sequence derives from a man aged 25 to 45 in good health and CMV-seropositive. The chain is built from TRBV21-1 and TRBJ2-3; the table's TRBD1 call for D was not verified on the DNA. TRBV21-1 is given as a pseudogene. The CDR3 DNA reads TGTGCCAGCAGCACCCCGGCCCCAAGGGGGCTCTACACAGATACGCAGTATTTT. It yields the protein CASSTPAPRGLYTDTQYF.